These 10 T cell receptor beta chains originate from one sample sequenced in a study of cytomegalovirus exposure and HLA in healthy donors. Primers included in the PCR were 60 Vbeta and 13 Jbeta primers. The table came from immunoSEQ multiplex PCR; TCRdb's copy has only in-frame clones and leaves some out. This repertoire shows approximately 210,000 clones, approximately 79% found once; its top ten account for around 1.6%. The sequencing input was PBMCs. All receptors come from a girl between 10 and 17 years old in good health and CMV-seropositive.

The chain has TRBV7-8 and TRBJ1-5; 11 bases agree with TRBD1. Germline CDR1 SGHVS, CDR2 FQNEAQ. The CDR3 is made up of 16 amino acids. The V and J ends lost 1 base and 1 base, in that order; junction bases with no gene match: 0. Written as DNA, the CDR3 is TGTGCCAGCAGCTTAGGGACAGGGGGCAGCAATCAGCCCCAGCATTTT. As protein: CASSLGTGGSNQPQHF.

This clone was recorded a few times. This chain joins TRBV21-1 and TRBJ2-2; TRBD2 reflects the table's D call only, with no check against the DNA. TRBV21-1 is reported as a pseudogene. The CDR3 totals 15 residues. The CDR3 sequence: CASSKEMSGTGELFF. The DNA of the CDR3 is TGTGCCAGCAGCAAGGAGATGTCGGGGACCGGGGAGCTGTTTTTT.

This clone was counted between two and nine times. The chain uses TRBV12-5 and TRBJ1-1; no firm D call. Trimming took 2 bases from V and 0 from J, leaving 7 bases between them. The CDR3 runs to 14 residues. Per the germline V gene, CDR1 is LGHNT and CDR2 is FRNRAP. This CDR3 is CASGLNGMNTEAFF. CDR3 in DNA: TGTGCTAGTGGTTTGAACGGTATGAACACTGAAGCTTTCTTT.

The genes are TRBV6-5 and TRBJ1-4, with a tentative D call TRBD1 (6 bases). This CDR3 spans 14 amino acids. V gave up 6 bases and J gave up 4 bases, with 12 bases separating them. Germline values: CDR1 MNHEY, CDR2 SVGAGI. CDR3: CASRQGIDNEKLFF. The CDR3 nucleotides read TGTGCCAGCAGGCAGGGGATAGATAATGAAAAACTGTTTTTT.

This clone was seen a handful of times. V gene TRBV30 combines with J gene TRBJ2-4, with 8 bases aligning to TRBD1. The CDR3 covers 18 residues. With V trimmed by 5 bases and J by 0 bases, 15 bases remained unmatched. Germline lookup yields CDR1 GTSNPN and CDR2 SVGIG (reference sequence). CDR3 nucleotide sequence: TGTGCCTGGTTTGAAACCTCAAGAACAGGGGGAGCCAAAAACATTCAGTACTTC. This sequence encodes CAWFETSRTGGAKNIQYF.

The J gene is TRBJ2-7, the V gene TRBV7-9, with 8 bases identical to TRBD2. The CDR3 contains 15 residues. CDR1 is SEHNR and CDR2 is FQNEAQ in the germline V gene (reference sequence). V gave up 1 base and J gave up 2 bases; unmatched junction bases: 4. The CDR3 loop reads CASSLESGLAYEQYF. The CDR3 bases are TGTGCCAGCAGCTTAGAGTCGGGACTAGCCTACGAGCAGTACTTC.

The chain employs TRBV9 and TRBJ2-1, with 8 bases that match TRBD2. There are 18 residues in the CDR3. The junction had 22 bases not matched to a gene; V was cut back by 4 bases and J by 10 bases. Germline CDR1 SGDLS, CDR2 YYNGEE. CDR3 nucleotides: TGTGCCAGCAGCCCACCGGGGGCGGGGGGTATAAAATTCGGAGAGCAGTTCTTC. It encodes CASSPPGAGGIKFGEQFF.

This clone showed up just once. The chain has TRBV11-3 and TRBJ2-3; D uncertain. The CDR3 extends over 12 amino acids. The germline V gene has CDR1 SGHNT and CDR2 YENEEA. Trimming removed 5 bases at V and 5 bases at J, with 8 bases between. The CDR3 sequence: CASSVEEDTQYF. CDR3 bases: TGTGCCAGCAGCGTCGAGGAAGATACGCAGTATTTT.

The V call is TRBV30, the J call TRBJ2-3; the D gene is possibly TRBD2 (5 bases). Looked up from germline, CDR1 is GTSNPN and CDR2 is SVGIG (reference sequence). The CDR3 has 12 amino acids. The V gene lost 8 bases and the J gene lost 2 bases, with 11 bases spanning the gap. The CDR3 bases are TGTGCCCGTTTCCGGGACACAGATACGCAGTATTTT. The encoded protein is CARFRDTDTQYF. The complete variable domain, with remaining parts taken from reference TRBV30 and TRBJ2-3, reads SQTIHQWPATLVQPVGSPLSLECTVEGTSNPNLYWYRQAAGRGLQLLFYSVGIGQISSEVPQNLSASRPQDRQFILSSKKLLLSDSGFYLCARFRDTDTQYFGPGTRLTVL.

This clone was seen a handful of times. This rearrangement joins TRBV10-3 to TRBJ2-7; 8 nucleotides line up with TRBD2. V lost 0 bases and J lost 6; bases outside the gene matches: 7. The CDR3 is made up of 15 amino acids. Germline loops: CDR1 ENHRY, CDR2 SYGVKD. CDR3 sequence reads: CAISESMVAGTEQYF. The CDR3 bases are TGTGCCATCAGTGAGTCTATGGTAGCGGGGACCGAGCAGTACTTC.